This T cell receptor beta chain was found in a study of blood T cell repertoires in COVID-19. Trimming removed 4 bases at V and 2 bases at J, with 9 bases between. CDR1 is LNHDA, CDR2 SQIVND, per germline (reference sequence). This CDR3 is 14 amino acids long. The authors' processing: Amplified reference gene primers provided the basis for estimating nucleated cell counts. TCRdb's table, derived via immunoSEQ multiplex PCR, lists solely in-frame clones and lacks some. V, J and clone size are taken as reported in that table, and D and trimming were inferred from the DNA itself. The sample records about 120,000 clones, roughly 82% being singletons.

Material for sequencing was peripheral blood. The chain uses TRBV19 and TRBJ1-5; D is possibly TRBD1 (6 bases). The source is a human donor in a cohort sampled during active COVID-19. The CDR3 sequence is CASSRGGGNQPQHF. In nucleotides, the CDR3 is TGTGCCAGTAGTAGAGGGGGGGGCAATCAGCCCCAGCATTTT.